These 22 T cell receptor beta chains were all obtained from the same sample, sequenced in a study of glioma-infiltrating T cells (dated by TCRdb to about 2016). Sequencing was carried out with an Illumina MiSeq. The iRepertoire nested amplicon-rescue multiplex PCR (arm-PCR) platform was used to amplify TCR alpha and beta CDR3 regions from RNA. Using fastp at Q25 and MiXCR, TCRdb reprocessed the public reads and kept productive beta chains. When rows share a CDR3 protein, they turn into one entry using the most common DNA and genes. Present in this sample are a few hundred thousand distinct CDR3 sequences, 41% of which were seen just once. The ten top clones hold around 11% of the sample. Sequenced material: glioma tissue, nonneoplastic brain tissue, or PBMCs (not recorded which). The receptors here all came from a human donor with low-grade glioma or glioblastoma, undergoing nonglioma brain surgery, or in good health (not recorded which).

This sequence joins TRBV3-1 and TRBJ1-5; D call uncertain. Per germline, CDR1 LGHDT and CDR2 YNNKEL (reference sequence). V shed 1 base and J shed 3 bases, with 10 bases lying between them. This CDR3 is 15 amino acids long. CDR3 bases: TGTGCCAGCAGCCAAGGGGGAAGCTTCAATCAGCCCCAGCATTTT. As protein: CASSQGGSFNQPQHF.

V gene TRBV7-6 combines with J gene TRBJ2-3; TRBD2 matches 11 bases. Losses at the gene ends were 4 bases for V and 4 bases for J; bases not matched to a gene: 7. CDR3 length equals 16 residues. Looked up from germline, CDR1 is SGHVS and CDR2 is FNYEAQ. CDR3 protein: CASSSLAGVPADTQYF. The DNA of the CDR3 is TGTGCCAGCAGCTCACTAGCGGGAGTTCCTGCAGATACGCAGTATTTT.

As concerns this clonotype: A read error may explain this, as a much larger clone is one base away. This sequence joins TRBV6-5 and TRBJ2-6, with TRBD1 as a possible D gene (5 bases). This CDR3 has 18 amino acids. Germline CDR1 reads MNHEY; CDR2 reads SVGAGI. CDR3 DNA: TGTGCCAGCAGTTACGAGCCCTTCAGAGACTCTGGGGCCAACGTCCCGACTTTC. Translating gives CASSYEPFRDSGANVPTF.

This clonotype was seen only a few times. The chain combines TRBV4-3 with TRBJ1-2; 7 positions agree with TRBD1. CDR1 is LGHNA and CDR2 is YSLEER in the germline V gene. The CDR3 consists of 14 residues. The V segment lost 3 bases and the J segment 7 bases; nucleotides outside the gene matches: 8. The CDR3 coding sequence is TGCGCCAGCAGCCAGGGGAGACAGGGAGGTGGCTACACCTTC. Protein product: CASSQGRQGGGYTF.

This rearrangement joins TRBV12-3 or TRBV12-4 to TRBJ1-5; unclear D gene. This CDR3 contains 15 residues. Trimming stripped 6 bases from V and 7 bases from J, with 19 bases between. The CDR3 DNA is TGTGCCAGCAGCAAGCACGAGGTTTGGGGACAGCCCCAGCATTTT. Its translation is CASSKHEVWGQPQHF.

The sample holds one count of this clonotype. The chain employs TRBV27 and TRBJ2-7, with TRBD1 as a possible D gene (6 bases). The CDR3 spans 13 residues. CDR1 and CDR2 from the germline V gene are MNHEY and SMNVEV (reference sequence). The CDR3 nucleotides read TGTGCGAGCGGAATGAGAGGGGGTTACGAGCAGTACTTC. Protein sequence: CASGMRGGYEQYF.

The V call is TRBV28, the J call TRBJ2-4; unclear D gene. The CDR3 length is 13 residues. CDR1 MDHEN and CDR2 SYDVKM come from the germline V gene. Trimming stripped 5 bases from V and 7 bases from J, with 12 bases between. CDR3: CASSIPIRNIQYF. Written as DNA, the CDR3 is TGTGCCAGCAGTATCCCGATCCGGAACATTCAGTACTTC.

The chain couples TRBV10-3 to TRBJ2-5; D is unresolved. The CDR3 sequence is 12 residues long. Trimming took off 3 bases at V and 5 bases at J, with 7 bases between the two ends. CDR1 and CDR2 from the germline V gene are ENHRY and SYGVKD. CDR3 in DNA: TGTGCCATCAGTGAACAGAGGGAGACCCAGTACTTC. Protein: CAISEQRETQYF.

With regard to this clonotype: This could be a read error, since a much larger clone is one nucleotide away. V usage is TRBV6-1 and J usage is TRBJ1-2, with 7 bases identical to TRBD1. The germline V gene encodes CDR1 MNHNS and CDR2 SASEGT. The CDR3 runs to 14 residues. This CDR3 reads CASSAGTALYVYTF. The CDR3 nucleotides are TGTGCCAGCAGTGCCGGGACAGCCCTCTATGTCTACACCTTC.

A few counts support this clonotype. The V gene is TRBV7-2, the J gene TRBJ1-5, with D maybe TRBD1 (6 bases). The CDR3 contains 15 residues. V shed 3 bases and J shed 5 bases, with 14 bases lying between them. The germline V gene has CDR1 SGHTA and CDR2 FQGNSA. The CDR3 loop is CASSLGHGGYQPQHF. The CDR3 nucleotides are TGTGCCAGCAGCTTGGGACACGGGGGGTATCAGCCCCAGCATTTT. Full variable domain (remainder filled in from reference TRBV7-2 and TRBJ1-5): GAGVSQSPSNKVTEKGKDVELRCDPISGHTALYWYRQSLGQGLEFLIYFQGNSAPDKSGLPSDRFSAERTGGSVSTLTIQRTQQEDSAVYLCASSLGHGGYQPQHFGDGTRLSIL.

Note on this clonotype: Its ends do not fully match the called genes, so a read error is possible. The CDR3, as DNA: TGCAGTGCTAAAGGGGACAGCCCCAACTATGGCTACGCCTTC. The encoded protein is CSAKGDSPNYGYAF. The V gene is TRBV20-1, the J gene TRBJ1-2; TRBD1 agrees at 7 bases. Germline lookup yields CDR1 DFQATT and CDR2 SNEGSKA (reference sequence). The CDR3 consists of 14 residues.

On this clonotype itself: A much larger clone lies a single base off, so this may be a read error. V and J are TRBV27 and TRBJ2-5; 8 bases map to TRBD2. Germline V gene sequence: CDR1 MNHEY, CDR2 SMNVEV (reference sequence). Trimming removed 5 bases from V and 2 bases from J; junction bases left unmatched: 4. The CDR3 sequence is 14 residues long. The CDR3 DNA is TGTGCCAGCAGTCGGGAGGGGAATCAAGAGACCCAGTACTTC. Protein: CASSREGNQETQYF.

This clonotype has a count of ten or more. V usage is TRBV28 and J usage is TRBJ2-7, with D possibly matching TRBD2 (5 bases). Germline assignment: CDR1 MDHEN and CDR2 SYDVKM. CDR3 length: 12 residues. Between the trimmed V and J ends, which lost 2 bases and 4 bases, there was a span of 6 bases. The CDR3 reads CASSLRGYEQYF. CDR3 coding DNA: TGTGCCAGCAGTTTACGCGGGTACGAGCAGTACTTC.

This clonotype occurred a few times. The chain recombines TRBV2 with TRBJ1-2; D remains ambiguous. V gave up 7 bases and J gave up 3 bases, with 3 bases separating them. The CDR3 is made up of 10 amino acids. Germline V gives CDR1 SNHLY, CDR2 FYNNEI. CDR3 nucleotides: TGTGCCAGCAAGGACTATGGCTACACCTTC. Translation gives CASKDYGYTF.

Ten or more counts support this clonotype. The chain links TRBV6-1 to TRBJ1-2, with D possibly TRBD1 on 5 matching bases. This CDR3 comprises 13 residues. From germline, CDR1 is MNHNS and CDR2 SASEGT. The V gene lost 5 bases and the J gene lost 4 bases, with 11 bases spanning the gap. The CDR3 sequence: CASSIGTVYGYTF. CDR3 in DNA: TGTGCCAGCAGTATAGGGACGGTCTATGGCTACACCTTC.

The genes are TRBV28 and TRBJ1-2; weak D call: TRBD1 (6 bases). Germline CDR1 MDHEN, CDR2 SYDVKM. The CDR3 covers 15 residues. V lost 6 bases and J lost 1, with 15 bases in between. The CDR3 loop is CASRDRDNFNYGYTF. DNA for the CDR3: TGTGCCAGCAGGGACCGGGACAACTTTAACTATGGCTACACCTTC.

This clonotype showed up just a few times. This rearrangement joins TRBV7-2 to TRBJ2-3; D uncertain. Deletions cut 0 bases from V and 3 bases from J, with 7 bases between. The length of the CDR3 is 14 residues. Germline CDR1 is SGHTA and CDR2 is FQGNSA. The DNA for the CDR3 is TGTGCCAGCAGCTTAGCCCATGGTACAGATACGCAGTATTTT. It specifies CASSLAHGTDTQYF.

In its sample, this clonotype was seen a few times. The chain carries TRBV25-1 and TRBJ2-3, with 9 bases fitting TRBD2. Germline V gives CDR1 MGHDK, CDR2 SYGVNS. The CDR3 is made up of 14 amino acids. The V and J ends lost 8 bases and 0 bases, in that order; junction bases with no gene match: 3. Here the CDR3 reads CASGLATSTDTQYF. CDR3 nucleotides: TGTGCCAGCGGACTAGCGACTAGCACAGATACGCAGTATTTT. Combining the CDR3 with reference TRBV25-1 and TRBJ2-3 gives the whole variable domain EADIYQTPRYLVIGTGKKITLECSQTMGHDKMYWYQQDPGMELHLIHYSYGVNSTEKGDLSSESTVSRIRTEHFPLTLESARPSHTSQYLCASGLATSTDTQYFGPGTRLTVL.

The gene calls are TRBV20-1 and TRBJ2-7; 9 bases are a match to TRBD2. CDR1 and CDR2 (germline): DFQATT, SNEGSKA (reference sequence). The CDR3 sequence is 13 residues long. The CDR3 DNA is TGCAGCGCAGAGACTAGCGGAGCTTGCGAGCAGTACTTC. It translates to CSAETSGACEQYF.

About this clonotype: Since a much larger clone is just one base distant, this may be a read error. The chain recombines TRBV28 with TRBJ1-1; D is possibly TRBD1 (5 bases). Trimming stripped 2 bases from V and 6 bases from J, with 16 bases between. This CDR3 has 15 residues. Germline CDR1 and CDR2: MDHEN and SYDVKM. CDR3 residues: CASSLAGMINAEAFF. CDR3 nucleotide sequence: TGTGCCAGCAGTTTAGCAGGGATGATCAACGCTGAAGCTTTCTTT.

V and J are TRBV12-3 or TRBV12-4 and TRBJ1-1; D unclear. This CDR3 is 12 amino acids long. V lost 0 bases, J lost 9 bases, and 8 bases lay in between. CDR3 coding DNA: TGTGCCAGCAGTTTAGCTGCAGGTAAAGCTTTCTTT. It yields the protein CASSLAAGKAFF.

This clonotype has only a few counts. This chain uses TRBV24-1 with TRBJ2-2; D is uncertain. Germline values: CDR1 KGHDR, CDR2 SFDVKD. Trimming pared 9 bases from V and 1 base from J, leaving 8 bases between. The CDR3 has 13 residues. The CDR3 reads CATRNQNTGELFF. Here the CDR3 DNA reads TGTGCCACCCGGAACCAGAACACCGGGGAGCTGTTTTTT.